A selection of T cell receptor beta chains follows, all from one sample in a study of OX40 agonist ivuxolimab in advanced cancers. Only in-frame clones appear in the TCRdb table, and some are missing; sequencing was by immunoSEQ multiplex PCR. The sample yields 90,000 to 120,000 clones, around 90% seen once. The source material was CD4+ or CD8+ T cells sorted from blood, sampled in a trial of the OX40 agonist ivuxolimab. These receptors all come from an adult with an advanced solid tumor such as melanoma, head and neck, liver or kidney cancer. The CDR3 runs from the conserved cysteine through the conserved F or W. The order of the fields is D gene, V gene, clone size, J gene, CDR3 DNA, CDR3 protein. A D gene is named only where the DNA matches it firmly. Size tells how often a clone was seen (once, few, many) or the class of an expanded clone, and some rows leave it out.

>TRBD2|TRBV7-6|NA|TRBJ2-3
TGTGCCAGCAGCTCCCGACTAGCGGGAGAAGCAGATACGCAGTATTTT
CASSSRLAGEADTQYF
>NA|TRBV30|NA|TRBJ2-3
TGTGCCTGGAGCTCGAGCGTTGACTCTGGCACAGATACGCAGTATTTT
CAWSSSVDSGTDTQYF
>NA|TRBV6-6|NA|TRBJ2-7
TGTGCCAGCAGTTACCAGGCTAGCCGAATTGGCTACGAGCAGTACTTC
CASSYQASRIGYEQYF
>TRBD1|TRBV4-1|NA|TRBJ2-7
TGCGCCAGCAGCCAAGACCGGGGACAGTTTGGGCAGTACTTC
CASSQDRGQFGQYF
>TRBD1|TRBV19|NA|TRBJ1-2
TGTGCCAGTAGTATGGAGGGACAGGCAAACTATGGCTACACCTTC
CASSMEGQANYGYTF
>TRBD2|TRBV11-2|NA|TRBJ2-1
TGTGCCAGCAGCTTTGGGACTAGCGGGAGAATGGGCGGGCAGTTCTTC
CASSFGTSGRMGGQFF
>TRBD1|TRBV7-3|NA|TRBJ2-3
TGTGCCAGCAGCCCATTAGGACAGGGAGGAACAGATACGCAGTATTTT
CASSPLGQGGTDTQYF
>NA|TRBV18|NA|TRBJ2-1
TGTGCCAGCTCACCCTACCAGGGCCCCAGGGATGAGCAGTTCTTC
CASSPYQGPRDEQFF
>TRBD2|TRBV28|NA|TRBJ2-1
TGTGCCAGCAATACACTAGCGGGAGGCTACAATGAGCAGTTCTTC
CASNTLAGGYNEQFF
>NA|TRBV10-1|NA|TRBJ2-7
TGCGCCGGCAGACCTCTTCTCCACTACGAGCAGTACTTC
CAGRPLLHYEQYF
>NA|TRBV28|NA|TRBJ2-7
TGTGCCAGCAAGGACAATACCTACGAGCAGTACTTC
CASKDNTYEQYF
>NA|TRBV14|NA|TRBJ2-3
TGTGCCAGCAGCCAAGTCCGGATAGGGAAGTATTTT
CASSQVRIGKYF
>NA|TRBV7-2|NA|TRBJ1-2
TGTGCCAGCAGCTTCGCAGGGCAGGGGTATGGCTACACCTTC
CASSFAGQGYGYTF
>NA|TRBV10-2|once|TRBJ1-5
TGCGCCAGCAGCCTGGGACGTATCAATCAGCCCCAGCATTTT
CASSLGRINQPQHF
>NA|TRBV18|NA|TRBJ2-7
TGTGCCAGCTCACCACCAGGACAGCTCGGTGGGTTCTACGAGCAGTACTTC
CASSPPGQLGGFYEQYF
>NA|TRBV28|NA|TRBJ2-7
TGTGCCAGCAGTTTAAGCGGGCTTGGGGGCTACGAGCAGTACTTC
CASSLSGLGGYEQYF
>TRBD2|TRBV4-1|NA|TRBJ2-7
TGCGCCAGCAGCCAAGCGAGTGTGCAGCGGGAGTGGTTCGAGTACGAGCAGTACTTC
CASSQASVQREWFEYEQYF
>NA|TRBV7-2|NA|TRBJ2-1
TGTGCCAGCAGCACCGGGTTTTACAATGAGCAGTTCTTC
CASSTGFYNEQFF
>NA|TRBV6-5|NA|TRBJ2-1
TGTGCCAGCAGTTACGGCGGGATCTTCAATGAGCAGTTCTTC
CASSYGGIFNEQFF
>NA|TRBV28|NA|TRBJ1-1
TGTGCCAGCACCCCTGGGGGGCCCAACACTGAAGCTTTCTTT
CASTPGGPNTEAFF
>NA|TRBV14|NA|TRBJ2-7
TGTGCCAGCAGCCCCGACTGGGGAACAGCTATCTACGAGCAGTACTTC
CASSPDWGTAIYEQYF
>NA|TRBV28|NA|TRBJ1-5
TGTGCCAGCAGTTTGTTATATCAGCCCCAGCATTTT
CASSLLYQPQHF
>NA|TRBV28|NA|TRBJ1-3
TGTGCCAGCAGTTTAAGCAACCCTGGAAACACCATATATTTT
CASSLSNPGNTIYF
>NA|TRBV5-4|NA|TRBJ2-5
TGTGCCAGCAGCTTGGGGTTAGGTGAGACCCAGTACTTC
CASSLGLGETQYF
>NA|TRBV9|NA|TRBJ1-6
TGTGCCAGCAGCCCAGAGGATTCACCCCTCCACTTT
CASSPEDSPLHF
>TRBD2|TRBV27|NA|TRBJ2-1
TGTGCCACGCGACGGGAGCGGGGCTACAATGAGCAGTTCTTC
CATRRERGYNEQFF
>NA|TRBV2|NA|TRBJ2-3
TGTGCCAGCTCATTAGCCGGGTCCACAGATACGCAGTATTTT
CASSLAGSTDTQYF
>NA|TRBV7-9|NA|TRBJ1-3
TGTGCCAGCAGCTTAGGGGTCTCTGGAAACACCATATATTTT
CASSLGVSGNTIYF
>NA|TRBV2|NA|TRBJ2-5
TGTGCCAGCTCCCAAGAGACCCAGTACTTC
CASSQETQYF
>NA|TRBV7-2|NA|TRBJ1-3
TGTGCCAGCAGCTTAGGTCAGGCGGACACCATATATTTT
CASSLGQADTIYF
>TRBD1|TRBV6-1|few|TRBJ2-7
TGTGCCAGCACCTGGGACAGTTACGAGCAGTACTTC
CASTWDSYEQYF
>NA|TRBV19|NA|TRBJ2-5
TGTGCCAGTCGACCCGGGATATACCAAGAGACCCAGTACTTC
CASRPGIYQETQYF
>NA|TRBV10-3|NA|TRBJ2-3
TGTGCCATCAGTGGCCGGGGGAGGACAGGAGATACGCAGTATTTT
CAISGRGRTGDTQYF
>NA|TRBV9|NA|TRBJ2-2
TGTGCCAGCAGCCCCCCTCCCGGGGAGCTGTTTTTT
CASSPPPGELFF
>TRBD1|TRBV27|NA|TRBJ2-5
TGTGCCAGCAGTACCGGAAAACAGGGGCGGCATGGGAGCCAAGAGACCCAGTACTTC
CASSTGKQGRHGSQETQYF
>NA|TRBV9|NA|TRBJ1-1
TGTGCCAGCAGCGTAGAGGCGGTGGGCACTGAAGCTTTCTTT
CASSVEAVGTEAFF
>NA|TRBV7-9|NA|TRBJ1-4
TGTGCCAGCAGCTTAGCGGGAGACAGAGATAATGAAAAACTGTTTTTT
CASSLAGDRDNEKLFF
>TRBD1|TRBV28|NA|TRBJ2-7
TGTGCCAGCAGGGGATTAGGACAGGGCCACTTCTACGAGCAGTACTTC
CASRGLGQGHFYEQYF
>NA|TRBV5-8|NA|TRBJ1-3
TGTGCCAGCAGCTTGGAGGCCCGGTCGTACGGAAACACCATATATTTT
CASSLEARSYGNTIYF
>NA|TRBV27|NA|TRBJ2-3
TGTGCCAGCAGTTTGTCGAGAACAGATACGCAGTATTTT
CASSLSRTDTQYF
>NA|TRBV10-3|NA|TRBJ1-1
TGTGCCATCAGTCCCCGGGGGAGGGAAACTGAAGCTTTCTTT
CAISPRGRETEAFF
>TRBD1|TRBV7-2|NA|TRBJ1-2
TGTGCCAGCAGCTTAGGGGGGACAGGGGGCGCTAACTATGGCTACACCTTC
CASSLGGTGGANYGYTF
>TRBD1|TRBV4-1|once|TRBJ2-7
TGCGCCAGCAGCCAAGCCCTGGGACAGGGAGCCTACGAGCAGTACTTC
CASSQALGQGAYEQYF
>NA|TRBV5-8|NA|TRBJ1-2
TGTGCCAGCAGCTTGATTTGGGGCGCGGACTATGGCTACACCTTC
CASSLIWGADYGYTF
>NA|TRBV18|NA|TRBJ1-1
TGTGCCAGCTCACGCCAACAGGGTGACACTGAAGCTTTCTTT
CASSRQQGDTEAFF
>NA|TRBV5-5|NA|TRBJ1-5
TGTGCCAGCAGCTTTGAAGGGGATCAGCCCCAGCATTTT
CASSFEGDQPQHF
>NA|TRBV5-1|NA|TRBJ2-3
TGCGCCAGCAGCTTGGGACATGACACAGATACGCAGTATTTT
CASSLGHDTDTQYF
>TRBD2|TRBV6-5|NA|TRBJ2-1
TGTGCCAGCTGGACTAGCGGGGCTGTCAATGAGCAGTTCTTC
CASWTSGAVNEQFF
>NA|TRBV5-1|NA|TRBJ2-7
TGCGCCAGCAGTTTAGGGGGGTCCAGCTCCTACGAGCAGTACTTC
CASSLGGSSSYEQYF
>TRBD2|TRBV27|NA|TRBJ2-1
TGTGCCAGCAGTTTCTCTACCCCTCAGCGGGAGGTCAATGAGCAGTTCTTC
CASSFSTPQREVNEQFF
>NA|TRBV7-9|NA|TRBJ1-5
TGTGCCAGCAGCTCGGACAGTCAGCCCCAGCATTTT
CASSSDSQPQHF
>NA|TRBV19|NA|TRBJ2-1
TGTGCCAGTAGTATAGTGGGGGGCGGCTCCTACAATGAGCAGTTCTTC
CASSIVGGGSYNEQFF
>TRBD1|TRBV19|NA|TRBJ2-5
TGTGCCAGTAGGAGGGACAGGGGGCCTGGGACCCAGTACTTC
CASRRDRGPGTQYF
>NA|TRBV30|NA|TRBJ1-1
TGTGCCTGGAGTCATGTTGGTTCGCAGAACACTGAAGCTTTCTTT
CAWSHVGSQNTEAFF